A selection of T cell receptor beta chains follows, all from one sample in a study of blood T cells in healthy people across ages. MiXCR, applied by TCRdb to the 5' RACE reads, yields one record per CDR3 protein. The sample includes around 870,000 distinct CDR3 sequences, roughly 26% of them seen just once. The sequencing sample was made of blood. These receptors were obtained from an elderly woman in good health. Each CDR3 is given with its conserved first and last residue. Fields, in order: CDR3 protein, CDR3 DNA, clone size, J gene, D gene, V gene. The D gene is left open where the match is weak. Clone size appears in some rows only: once, few, many, or a class for an expanded clone.

CASRRIAGGEYNEQFF TGTGCCAGCAGACGTATAGCGGGGGGCGAGTACAATGAGCAGTTCTTC . TRBJ2-1 TRBD2 TRBV7-2
CSSGTTQETQFF TGCAGCTCTGGGACGACCCAAGAGACCCAGTTCTTC . TRBJ2-1 . TRBV20-1
CASSFRGQGTNEQYF TGTGCCAGCAGCTTCCGGGGACAGGGGACGAACGAGCAGTACTTC many TRBJ2-7 TRBD1 TRBV13
CASRGLASTDTQYF TGTGCCAGCAGGGGACTAGCAAGCACAGATACGCAGTATTTT many TRBJ2-3 TRBD2 TRBV9
CSARDGNNYGYTF TGCAGTGCTAGAGACGGGAATAACTATGGCTACACCTTC few TRBJ1-2 . TRBV20-1
CASSQVKLPGRFGETQYF TGCGCCAGCAGCCAAGTAAAGTTACCTGGGCGGTTTGGAGAGACCCAGTACTTC . TRBJ2-5 . TRBV4-1
CAWSGPLAGGQGEQFF TGTGCCTGGAGTGGGCCGTTAGCGGGGGGGCAGGGGGAGCAGTTCTTC . TRBJ2-1 TRBD2 TRBV30
CASSFTGGATYGYIF TGTGCCAGCAGTTTCACAGGGGGCGCAACGTACGGCTACATCTTC . TRBJ1-2 TRBD1 TRBV6-5
CSVVAGQYFSKNIQYF TGCAGCGTTGTCGCGGGACAGTATTTTTCCAAAAACATTCAGTACTTC many TRBJ2-4 . TRBV29-1
CSASHLQGAYGYTF TGCAGTGCTAGCCACCTACAGGGCGCCTATGGCTACACCTTC many TRBJ1-2 . TRBV20-1
CASSLSQVYGYTF TGTGCCAGCAGCTTGTCGCAGGTTTACGGCTACACCTTC many TRBJ1-2 . TRBV11-2
CASSLALGGGEAFF TGTGCCAGCAGCTTAGCGCTGGGGGGCGGTGAAGCTTTCTTT few TRBJ1-1 . TRBV7-9
CASNPGTGRNTEAFF TGTGCCAGCAACCCCGGGACGGGAAGAAACACTGAAGCTTTCTTT . TRBJ1-1 . TRBV7-2
CASSLVGLAGQETQYF TGCGCCAGCAGCTTGGTAGGACTAGCAGGCCAAGAGACCCAGTACTTC many TRBJ2-5 TRBD2 TRBV5-1
CASSYLRTGNQPQHF TGTGCCAGCAGTTACCTCAGGACAGGGAATCAGCCCCAGCATTTT . TRBJ1-5 TRBD1 TRBV6-2/TRBV6-3
CASSPVDNYNEQFF TGCGCCAGCAGCCCGGTGGACAACTACAATGAGCAGTTCTTC many TRBJ2-1 . TRBV5-1
CSASHGGSDQPQHF TGCAGTGCTAGTCATGGGGGAAGTGATCAGCCCCAGCATTTT many TRBJ1-5 . TRBV20-1
CSARNPQGNQPQHF TGCAGTGCTAGAAACCCCCAGGGCAATCAGCCCCAGCATTTT . TRBJ1-5 . TRBV20-1
CVSSFRTVVNTEAFF TGTGTCAGCAGCTTTCGGACGGTAGTGAACACTGAAGCTTTCTTT . TRBJ1-1 . TRBV7-8
CASSLSRTDYYEQYF TGTGCCAGCAGCTTGTCAAGGACAGACTACTACGAGCAGTACTTC few TRBJ2-7 . TRBV5-5
CASSVDRVYGYTF TGTGCCAGCAGCGTAGACAGGGTCTATGGCTACACCTTC many TRBJ1-2 TRBD1 TRBV7-2
CASSLSLSPDTQYF TGTGCCAGCAGTTTAAGCCTGAGCCCAGATACGCAGTATTTT . TRBJ2-3 . TRBV12-3/TRBV12-4
CASRMGTHRLQHF TGTGCCAGTAGGATGGGGACGCACCGACTCCAGCATTTT . TRBJ1-5 . TRBV19
CASSLARRERGYTF TGTGCCAGCAGCTTAGCCCGTCGGGAACGTGGCTACACCTTC few TRBJ1-2 . TRBV7-9
CASSFGGGLSYEQYF TGTGCCAGCAGTTTTGGCGGGGGGCTCTCCTACGAGCAGTACTTC many TRBJ2-7 TRBD2 TRBV12-3/TRBV12-4
CSASDTGGTTYEQYF TGCAGTGCTAGCGATACAGGGGGCACTACCTACGAGCAGTACTTC few TRBJ2-7 TRBD1 TRBV20-1
CSARDPRAGNTEAFF TGCAGTGCTAGAGACCCGAGGGCAGGAAACACTGAAGCTTTCTTT many TRBJ1-1 . TRBV20-1
CASSQDSRGSCGYTF TGTGCCAGCAGCCAAGATAGCAGGGGTAGTTGTGGCTACACCTTC many TRBJ1-2 . TRBV3-1
CASTAGLAGSDEQFF TGTGCCAGCACCGCGGGACTAGCGGGGTCCGATGAGCAGTTCTTC . TRBJ2-1 TRBD2 TRBV12-3/TRBV12-4
CASSWAGGADEQFF TGTGCCAGCAGCTGGGCAGGGGGCGCGGATGAGCAGTTCTTC many TRBJ2-1 TRBD1 TRBV7-2
CSASTGWEQYF TGCAGTGCTTCGACAGGGTGGGAGCAGTACTTC . TRBJ2-5 TRBD1 TRBV20-1
CSARDPWTGGALGVEKLFF TGCAGTGCTAGAGATCCATGGACAGGGGGTGCCTTAGGGGTTGAAAAACTGTTTTTT . TRBJ1-4 TRBD1 TRBV20-1
CASRQKGEDTGELFF TGTGCCAGCAGACAAAAGGGGGAGGACACCGGGGAGCTGTTTTTT few TRBJ2-2 . TRBV7-8
CASRWGSRADTQYF TGTGCCAGCAGATGGGGGAGTAGGGCAGATACGCAGTATTTT many TRBJ2-3 . TRBV27
CASSHEGVAGGRVDTQYF TGTGCCAGCAGCCACGAGGGGGTAGCGGGGGGGCGAGTAGATACGCAGTATTTT many TRBJ2-3 TRBD2 TRBV7-2
CASSLVAAGQGYTF TGTGCCAGCAGCTTAGTAGCGGCGGGTCAAGGCTACACCTTC many TRBJ1-2 . TRBV7-9
CSASRVNQETQYF TGCAGTGCTAGTAGGGTGAACCAAGAGACCCAGTACTTC many TRBJ2-5 . TRBV20-1
CASSLGGTSGAKNIQYF TGTGCCAGCAGCTTAGGTGGAACTAGCGGAGCCAAAAACATTCAGTACTTC few TRBJ2-4 TRBD2 TRBV7-8
CASSDIYFPPSTDTQYF TGTGCCAGCAGTGATATCTATTTTCCCCCTAGCACAGATACGCAGTATTTT many TRBJ2-3 . TRBV2
CATSRGADYGYTF TGTGCCACCAGTCGGGGGGCGGACTATGGCTACACCTTC few TRBJ1-2 . TRBV24-1
CASNPDRADTQYF TGTGCCAGCAACCCGGACAGGGCGGATACGCAGTATTTT few TRBJ2-3 TRBD1 TRBV7-8
CASSFMGSYNEQYF TGTGCCAGCAGCTTTATGGGCTCCTACAATGAGCAGTACTTC . TRBJ2-4 . TRBV7-9
CASSLDTTGGSYEQYF TGTGCCAGCAGCTTAGACACCACGGGGGGCTCCTACGAGCAGTACTTC many TRBJ2-7 TRBD2 TRBV7-8
CASSPLPQSSTDTQYF TGTGCCAGCTCACCACTTCCCCAGTCAAGCACAGATACGCAGTATTTT . TRBJ2-3 . TRBV18
CASSSGTGQNEQFF TGTGCCAGCAGCTCCGGGACAGGGCAGAATGAGCAGTTCTTC many TRBJ2-1 TRBD1 TRBV6-2/TRBV6-3
CASSTWYEQFF TGTGCCAGCAGTACATGGTATGAGCAGTTCTTC . TRBJ2-1 . TRBV6-5
CASSERDFSETQYF TGTGCCAGCAGCGAACGGGATTTTAGTGAGACCCAGTACTTC many TRBJ2-5 . TRBV9
CASSHGGFYEQETQYF TGTGCCAGCAGCCATGGGGGCTTTTATGAACAAGAGACCCAGTACTTC many TRBJ2-5 . TRBV21-1
CASSFALGGWINEQFF TGTGCCAGCAGCTTTGCCCTTGGGGGTTGGATCAATGAGCAGTTCTTC many TRBJ2-1 . TRBV6-2/TRBV6-3
CASSFGRGRADTEYF TGTGCCAGCAGTTTTGGTAGAGGCAGAGCAGATACGGAGTATTTT . TRBJ2-3 . TRBV12-3/TRBV12-4
CASSFGGGGGTADTQYF TGTGCCAGCAGTTTCGGGGGTGGTGGGGGTACAGCAGATACGCAGTATTTT few TRBJ2-3 . TRBV28
CASSSWSNQPQHF TGTGCCAGCAGCTCATGGAGCAATCAGCCCCAGCATTTT . TRBJ1-5 . TRBV7-9
CSARQGNNQPQHF TGCAGTGCTCGACAGGGAAACAATCAGCCCCAGCATTTT . TRBJ1-5 TRBD1 TRBV20-1
CSAREGSGELFF TGCAGTGCTAGAGAGGGAAGCGGGGAGCTGTTTTTT few TRBJ2-2 . TRBV20-1
CASTPWGILETQYF TGCGCCAGCACCCCTTGGGGGATTCTAGAGACCCAGTACTTC many TRBJ2-5 . TRBV5-1